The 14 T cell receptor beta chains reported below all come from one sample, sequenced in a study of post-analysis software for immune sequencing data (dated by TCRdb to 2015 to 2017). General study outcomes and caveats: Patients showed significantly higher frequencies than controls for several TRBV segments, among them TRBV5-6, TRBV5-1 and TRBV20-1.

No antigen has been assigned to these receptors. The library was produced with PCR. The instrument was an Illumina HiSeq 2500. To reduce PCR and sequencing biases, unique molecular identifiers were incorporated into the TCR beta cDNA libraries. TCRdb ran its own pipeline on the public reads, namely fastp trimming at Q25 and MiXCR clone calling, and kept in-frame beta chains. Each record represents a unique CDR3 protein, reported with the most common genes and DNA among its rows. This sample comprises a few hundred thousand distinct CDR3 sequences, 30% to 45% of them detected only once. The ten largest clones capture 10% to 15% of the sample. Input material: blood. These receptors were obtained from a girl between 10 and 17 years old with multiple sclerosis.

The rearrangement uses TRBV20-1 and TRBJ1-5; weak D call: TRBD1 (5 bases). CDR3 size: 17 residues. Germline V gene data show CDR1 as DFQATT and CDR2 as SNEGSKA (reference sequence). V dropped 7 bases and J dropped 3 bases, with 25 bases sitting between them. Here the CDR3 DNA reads TGCAGTGTTACCAAACCCGGGGGGGAGCGGGACAATCAGCCCCAGCATTTT. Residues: CSVTKPGGERDNQPQHF.

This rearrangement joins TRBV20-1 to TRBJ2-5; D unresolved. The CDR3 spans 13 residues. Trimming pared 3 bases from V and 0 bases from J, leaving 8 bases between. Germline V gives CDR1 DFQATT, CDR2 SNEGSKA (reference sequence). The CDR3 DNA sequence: TGCAGTGCTAGGCACGGGTACCAAGAGACCCAGTACTTC. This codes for CSARHGYQETQYF.

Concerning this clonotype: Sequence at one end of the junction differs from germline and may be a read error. The CDR3 reads CTSTRFQGASYNEQFF. The CDR3 bases are TGTACCAGCACCAGATTTCAAGGGGCCTCCTACAATGAGCAGTTCTTC. V is TRBV2 and J is TRBJ2-1, with D tentatively TRBD1 (5 bases). Germline V gene sequence: CDR1 SNHLY, CDR2 FYNNEI. This CDR3 is 16 amino acids long.

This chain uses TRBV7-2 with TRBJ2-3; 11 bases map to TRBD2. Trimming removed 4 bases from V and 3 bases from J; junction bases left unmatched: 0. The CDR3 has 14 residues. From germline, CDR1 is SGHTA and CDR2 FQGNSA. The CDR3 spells CASSSSGRTDTQYF. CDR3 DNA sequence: TGTGCCAGCAGCTCTAGCGGGAGGACAGATACGCAGTATTTT.

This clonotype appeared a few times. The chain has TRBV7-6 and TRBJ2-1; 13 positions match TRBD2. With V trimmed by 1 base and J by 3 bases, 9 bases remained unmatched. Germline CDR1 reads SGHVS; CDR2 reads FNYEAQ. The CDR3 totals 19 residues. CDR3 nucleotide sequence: TGTGCCAGCAGCTTAGTACTAGCGGGGGGGCTAACTGACTACAATGAGCAGTTCTTC. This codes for CASSLVLAGGLTDYNEQFF.

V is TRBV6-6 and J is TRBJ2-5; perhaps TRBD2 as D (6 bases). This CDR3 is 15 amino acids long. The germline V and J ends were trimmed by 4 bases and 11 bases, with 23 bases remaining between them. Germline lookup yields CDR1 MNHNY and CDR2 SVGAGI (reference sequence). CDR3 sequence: CASSSPVGLTGEQYF. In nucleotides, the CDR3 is TGTGCCAGCAGTTCCCCGGTCGGGCTTACGGGGGAGCAGTACTTC.

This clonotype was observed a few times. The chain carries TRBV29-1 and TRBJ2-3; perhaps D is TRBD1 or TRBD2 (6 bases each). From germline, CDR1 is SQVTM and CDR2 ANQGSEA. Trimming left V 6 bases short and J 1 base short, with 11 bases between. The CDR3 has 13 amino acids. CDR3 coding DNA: TGCAGCGTCCCGGGGGCGCGCACAGATACGCAGTATTTT. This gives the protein CSVPGARTDTQYF.

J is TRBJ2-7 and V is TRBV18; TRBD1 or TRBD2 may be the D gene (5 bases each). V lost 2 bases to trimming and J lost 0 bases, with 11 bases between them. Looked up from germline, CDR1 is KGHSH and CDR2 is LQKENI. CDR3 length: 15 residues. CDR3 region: CASSPSRDASYEQYF. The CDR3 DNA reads TGTGCCAGCTCACCAAGTAGGGACGCCTCCTACGAGCAGTACTTC.

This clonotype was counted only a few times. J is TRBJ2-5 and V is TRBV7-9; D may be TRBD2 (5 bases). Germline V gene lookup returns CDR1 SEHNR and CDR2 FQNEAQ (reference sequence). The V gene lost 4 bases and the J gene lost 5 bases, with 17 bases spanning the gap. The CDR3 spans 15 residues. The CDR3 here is CASSSASSVTETQYF. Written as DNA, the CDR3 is TGTGCCAGCAGCTCTGCTAGCTCGGTTACGGAGACCCAGTACTTC.

CDR3: CASSATGGAYNEQFF. As DNA, the CDR3 is TGTGCCAGCAGTGCGACAGGGGGGGCCTACAATGAGCAGTTCTTC. The chain uses TRBV6-5 and TRBJ2-1; 9 bases fit TRBD1. Germline CDR1 MNHEY, CDR2 SVGAGI. The trim removed 5 bases at V and 2 bases at J, leaving 4 bases unmatched. CDR3 length: 15 amino acids.

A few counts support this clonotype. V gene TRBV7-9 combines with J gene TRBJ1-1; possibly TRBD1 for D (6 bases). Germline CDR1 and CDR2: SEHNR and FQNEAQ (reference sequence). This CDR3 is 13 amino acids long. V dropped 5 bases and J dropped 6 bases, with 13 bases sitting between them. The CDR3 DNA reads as TGTGCCAGCAGCCATAACAGGGAGGCTGAAGCTTTCTTT. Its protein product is CASSHNREAEAFF.

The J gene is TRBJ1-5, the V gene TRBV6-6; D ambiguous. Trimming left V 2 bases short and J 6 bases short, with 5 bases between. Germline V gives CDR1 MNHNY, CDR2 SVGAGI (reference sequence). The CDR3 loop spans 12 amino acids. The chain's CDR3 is CASSYEFQPQHF. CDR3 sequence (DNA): TGTGCCAGCAGTTACGAGTTTCAGCCCCAGCATTTT.

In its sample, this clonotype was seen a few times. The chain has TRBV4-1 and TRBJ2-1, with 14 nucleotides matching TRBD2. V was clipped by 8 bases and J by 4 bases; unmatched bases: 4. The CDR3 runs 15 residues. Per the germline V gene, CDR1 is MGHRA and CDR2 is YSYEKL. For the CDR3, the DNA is TGCGCCAGCGGCGGGACTAGCGGGGGTTACAATGAGCAGTTCTTC. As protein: CASGGTSGGYNEQFF.

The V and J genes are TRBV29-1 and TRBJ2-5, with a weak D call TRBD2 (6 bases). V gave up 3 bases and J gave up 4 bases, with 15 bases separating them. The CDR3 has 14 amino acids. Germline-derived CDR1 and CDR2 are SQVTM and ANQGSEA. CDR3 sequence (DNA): TGCAGCGTTGAGTCGAGGGGAGCGGGAGAGACCCAGTACTTC. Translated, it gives CSVESRGAGETQYF.